This entry lists 9 T cell receptor beta chains sequenced from one sample in a study of neurological immune-mediated disorders. A single record per CDR3 protein comes from TCRdb applying MiXCR to the 5' RACE reads. The sample includes about 53,000 distinct CDR3 sequences, 3% to 4% of them seen just once. Sequencing was done on a sample of PBMCs. The receptors shown here come from a woman aged 25 to 39 with multiple sclerosis.

In its sample, this clonotype was seen many times. This chain links TRBV20-1 with TRBJ2-7; tentatively, D is TRBD1 or TRBD2 (6 bases each). Per germline, CDR1 DFQATT and CDR2 SNEGSKA (reference sequence). This CDR3 region has 15 residues. The V end lost 8 bases, the J end lost 3 bases, and 23 bases lay between the germline ends. CDR3 residues: CSTEGGRTSFYEQYF. For the CDR3, the DNA is TGCAGTACCGAGGGGGGCCGAACTTCCTTCTACGAGCAGTACTTC.

This clonotype has a count of ten or more. The chain employs TRBV28 and TRBJ2-1; 14 bases line up with TRBD2. Losses at the gene ends were 3 bases for V and 8 bases for J; bases not matched to a gene: 6. Germline V gives CDR1 MDHEN, CDR2 SYDVKM. CDR3 length: 16 amino acids. The CDR3 reads CASSFAGLAGVDEQFF. In nucleotides, the CDR3 is TGTGCCAGCAGTTTTGCGGGACTAGCGGGAGTTGATGAGCAGTTCTTC.

This clonotype appeared many times. This chain links TRBV7-9 with TRBJ2-1, with TRBD1 identical over 8 bases. Germline CDR1 SEHNR, CDR2 FQNEAQ (reference sequence). After removal of 5 bases from V and 0 bases from J, the junction contained 3 bases not matched to a gene. The CDR3 spans 15 residues. CDR3 sequence: CASSPQGASYNEQFF. For the CDR3, the DNA is TGTGCCAGCAGCCCCCAGGGGGCCTCCTACAATGAGCAGTTCTTC.

The gene calls are TRBV10-3 and TRBJ2-1; the match to TRBD2 covers 8 bases. This CDR3 has 17 amino acids. V lost 2 bases to trimming and J lost 10 bases; unmatched junction nucleotides: 16. Looked up from germline, CDR1 is ENHRY and CDR2 is SYGVKD. The chain's CDR3 is CAISEAGGTRGRREQFF. CDR3 nucleotides: TGTGCCATCAGTGAGGCAGGCGGGACTAGAGGGAGGAGGGAGCAGTTCTTC.

Ten or more counts support this clonotype. V is TRBV3-1 and J is TRBJ1-4; D is perhaps TRBD1 (5 bases). Germline CDR1 reads LGHDT; CDR2 reads YNNKEL (reference sequence). The CDR3 loop spans 18 amino acids. V was trimmed by 4 bases and J by 0 bases, leaving 18 bases between them. DNA for the CDR3: TGTGCCAGCAGCCCCTCCGCCGGGACCCTTGCAACTAATGAAAAACTGTTTTTT. This translates into CASSPSAGTLATNEKLFF. Together with reference TRBV3-1 and TRBJ1-4, the CDR3 gives the full variable domain: DTAVSQTPKYLVTQMGNDKSIKCEQNLGHDTMYWYKQDSKKFLKIMFSYNNKELIINETVPNRFSPKSPDKAHLNLHINSLELGDSAVYFCASSPSAGTLATNEKLFFGSGTQLSVL.

This clonotype was detected many times. The CDR3 spells CASSFQLAGAGEQYF. In nucleotides, the CDR3 is TGCGCCAGCAGCTTTCAACTAGCGGGAGCGGGTGAGCAGTACTTC. The rearrangement joins TRBV5-1 to TRBJ2-7; 11 positions match TRBD2. CDR3 length: 15 residues. With V trimmed by 2 bases and J by 7 bases, 8 bases remained unmatched. Per germline, CDR1 SGHRS and CDR2 YFSETQ.

This clonotype was detected ten times or more. The chain recombines TRBV20-1 with TRBJ2-3; the D gene is possibly TRBD2 (5 bases). The germline V gene has CDR1 DFQATT and CDR2 SNEGSKA (reference sequence). The CDR3 is 14 residues long. V was cut by 4 bases and J by 4 bases, with 15 bases left in between. CDR3 nucleotides: TGCAGTGCTACCGACCTACCGAGGGCAGATACGCAGTATTTT. Translated, it gives CSATDLPRADTQYF.

For this clonotype: Because it lacks the conserved phenylalanine or tryptophan at the end, this CDR3 is likely a read error. The CDR3 DNA reads TGCAGTGCTAGTCCTGCGGACACCTACAATGAGCAGTTCAAC. It yields the protein CSASPADTYNEQFN. The chain joins TRBV20-1 to TRBJ2-1; possible D gene TRBD1, 5 bases. The CDR3 totals 14 residues. V shed 3 bases and J shed 2 bases, with 11 bases lying between them. The germline CDR1 and CDR2 sequences are DFQATT and SNEGSKA (reference sequence).

The J gene is TRBJ2-6, the V gene TRBV3-1; D might be TRBD2 (6 bases). V lost 5 bases and J 4 bases, leaving 18 bases between the germline ends. The germline V gene has CDR1 LGHDT and CDR2 YNNKEL (reference sequence). The CDR3 has 17 amino acids. CDR3 bases: TGTGCCAGCAGCGCGGTATCCGGGGGTGCCGGGGCCAACGTCCTGACTTTC. Translation gives CASSAVSGGAGANVLTF.